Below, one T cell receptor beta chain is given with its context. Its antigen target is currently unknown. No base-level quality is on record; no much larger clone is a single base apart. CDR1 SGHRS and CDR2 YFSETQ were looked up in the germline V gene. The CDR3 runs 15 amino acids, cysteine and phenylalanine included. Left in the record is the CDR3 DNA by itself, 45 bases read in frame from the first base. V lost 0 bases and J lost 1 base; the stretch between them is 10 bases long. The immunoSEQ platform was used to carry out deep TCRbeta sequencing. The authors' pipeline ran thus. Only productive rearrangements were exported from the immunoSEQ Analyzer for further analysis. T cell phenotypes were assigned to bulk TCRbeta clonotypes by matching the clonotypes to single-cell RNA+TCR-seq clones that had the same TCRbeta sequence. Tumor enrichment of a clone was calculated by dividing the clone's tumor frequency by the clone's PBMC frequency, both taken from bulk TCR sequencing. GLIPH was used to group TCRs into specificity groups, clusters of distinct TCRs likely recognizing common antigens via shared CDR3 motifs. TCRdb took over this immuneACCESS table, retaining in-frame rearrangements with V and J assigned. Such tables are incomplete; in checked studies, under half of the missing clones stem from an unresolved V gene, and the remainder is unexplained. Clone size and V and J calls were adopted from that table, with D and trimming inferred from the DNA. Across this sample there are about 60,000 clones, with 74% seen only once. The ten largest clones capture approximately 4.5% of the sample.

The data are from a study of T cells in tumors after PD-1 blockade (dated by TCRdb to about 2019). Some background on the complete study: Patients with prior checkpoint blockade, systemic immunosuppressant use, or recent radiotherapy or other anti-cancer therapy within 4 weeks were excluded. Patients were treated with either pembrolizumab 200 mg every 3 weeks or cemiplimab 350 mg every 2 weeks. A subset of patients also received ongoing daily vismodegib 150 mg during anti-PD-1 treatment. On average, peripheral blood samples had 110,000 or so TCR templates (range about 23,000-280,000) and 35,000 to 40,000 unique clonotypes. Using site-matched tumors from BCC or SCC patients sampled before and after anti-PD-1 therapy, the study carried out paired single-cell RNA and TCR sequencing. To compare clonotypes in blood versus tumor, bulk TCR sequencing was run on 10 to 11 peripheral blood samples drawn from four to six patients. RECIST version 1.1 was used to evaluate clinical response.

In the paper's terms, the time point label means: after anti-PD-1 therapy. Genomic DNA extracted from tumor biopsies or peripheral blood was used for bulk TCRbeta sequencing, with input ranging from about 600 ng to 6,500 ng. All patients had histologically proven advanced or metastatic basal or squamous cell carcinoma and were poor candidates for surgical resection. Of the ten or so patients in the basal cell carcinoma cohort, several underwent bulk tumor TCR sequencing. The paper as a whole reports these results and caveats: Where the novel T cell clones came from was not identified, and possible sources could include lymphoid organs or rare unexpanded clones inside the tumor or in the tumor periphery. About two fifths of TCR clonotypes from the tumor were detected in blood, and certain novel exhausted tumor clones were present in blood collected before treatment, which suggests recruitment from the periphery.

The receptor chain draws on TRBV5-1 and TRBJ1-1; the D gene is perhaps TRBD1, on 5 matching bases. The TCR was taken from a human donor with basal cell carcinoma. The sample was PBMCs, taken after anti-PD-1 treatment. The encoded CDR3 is CASSLGDVQNTEAFF. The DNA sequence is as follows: TGCGCCAGCAGCTTGGGGGACGTTCAGAACACTGAAGCTTTCTTT.